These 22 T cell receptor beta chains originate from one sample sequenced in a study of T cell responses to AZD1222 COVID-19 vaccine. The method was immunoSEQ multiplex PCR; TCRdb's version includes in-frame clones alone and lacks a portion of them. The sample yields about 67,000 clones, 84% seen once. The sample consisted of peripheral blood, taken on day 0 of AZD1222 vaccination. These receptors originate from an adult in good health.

The CDR3 bases are TGTGCCAGCAGCCCAACCGACAGGAACACCGGGGAGCTGTTTTTT. Amino acids: CASSPTDRNTGELFF. The rearrangement joins TRBV9 to TRBJ2-2, with a possible D match to TRBD1 (5 bases). CDR1 SGDLS and CDR2 YYNGEE come from the germline V gene. There are 15 residues in the CDR3. The V end was cut by 4 bases, the J end by 1 base, with 11 bases between. The full variable domain, in which reference TRBV9 and TRBJ2-2 provide the parts outside the CDR3, is DSGVTQTPKHLITATGQRVTLRCSPRSGDLSVYWYQQSLDQGLQFLIQYYNGEERAKGNILERFSAQQFPDLHSELNLSSLELGDSALYFCASSPTDRNTGELFFGEGSRLTVL.

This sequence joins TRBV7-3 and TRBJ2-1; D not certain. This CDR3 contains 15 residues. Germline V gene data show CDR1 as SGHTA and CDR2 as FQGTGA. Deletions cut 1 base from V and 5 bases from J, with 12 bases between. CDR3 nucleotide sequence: TGTGCCAGCAGCTTAAGTTTAGAACCGAACAATGAGCAGTTCTTC. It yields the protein CASSLSLEPNNEQFF. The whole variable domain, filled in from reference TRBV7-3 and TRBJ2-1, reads GAGVSQTPSNKVTEKGKYVELRCDPISGHTALYWYRQSLGQGPEFLIYFQGTGAADDSGLPNDRFFAVRPEGSVSTLKIQRTERGDSAVYLCASSLSLEPNNEQFFGPGTRLTVL.

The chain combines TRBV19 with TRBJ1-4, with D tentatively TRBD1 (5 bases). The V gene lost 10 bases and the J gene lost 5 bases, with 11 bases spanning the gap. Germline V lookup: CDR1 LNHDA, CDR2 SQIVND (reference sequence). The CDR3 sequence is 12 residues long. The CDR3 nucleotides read TGTGCCACTCGGGACGGGAATGAAAAACTGTTTTTT. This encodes CATRDGNEKLFF.

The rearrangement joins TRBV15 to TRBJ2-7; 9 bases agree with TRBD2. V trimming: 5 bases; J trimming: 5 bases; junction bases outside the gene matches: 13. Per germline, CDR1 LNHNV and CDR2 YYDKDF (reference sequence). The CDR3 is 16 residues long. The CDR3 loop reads CATSGQPGLATDEQYF. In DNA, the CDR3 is TGTGCCACCAGCGGGCAACCGGGACTAGCTACCGACGAGCAGTACTTC.

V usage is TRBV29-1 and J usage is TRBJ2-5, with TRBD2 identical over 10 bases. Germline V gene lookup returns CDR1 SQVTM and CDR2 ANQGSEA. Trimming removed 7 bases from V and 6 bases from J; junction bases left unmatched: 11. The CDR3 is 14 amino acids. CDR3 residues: CSAGRAGGLKTQYF. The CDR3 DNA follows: TGCAGCGCAGGCAGAGCGGGAGGGTTAAAGACCCAGTACTTC.

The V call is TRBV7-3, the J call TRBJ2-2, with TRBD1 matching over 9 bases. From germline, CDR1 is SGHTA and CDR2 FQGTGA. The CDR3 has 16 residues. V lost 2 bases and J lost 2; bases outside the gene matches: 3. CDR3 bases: TGTGCCAGCAGCTTAGGGGGACAGGGTAACACCGGGGAGCTGTTTTTT. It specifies CASSLGGQGNTGELFF.

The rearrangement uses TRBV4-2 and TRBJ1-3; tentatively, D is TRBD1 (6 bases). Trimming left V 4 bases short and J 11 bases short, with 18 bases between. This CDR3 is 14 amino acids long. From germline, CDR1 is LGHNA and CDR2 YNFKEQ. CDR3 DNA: TGTGCCAGCAGCCCCGGACAGCCCGGTTTGGCCATATATTTT. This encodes CASSPGQPGLAIYF.

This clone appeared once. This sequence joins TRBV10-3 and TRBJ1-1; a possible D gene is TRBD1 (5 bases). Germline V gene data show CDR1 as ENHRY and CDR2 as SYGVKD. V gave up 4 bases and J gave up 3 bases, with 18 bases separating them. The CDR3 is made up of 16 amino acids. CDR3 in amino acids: CAISVGTSQSDTEAFF. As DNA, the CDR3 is TGTGCCATCAGTGTGGGGACCTCACAAAGTGACACTGAAGCTTTCTTT.

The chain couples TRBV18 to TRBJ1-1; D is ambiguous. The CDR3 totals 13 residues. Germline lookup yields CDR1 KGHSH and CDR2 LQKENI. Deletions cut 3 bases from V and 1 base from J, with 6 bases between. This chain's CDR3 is CASSPTWNTEAFF. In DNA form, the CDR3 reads TGTGCCAGCTCACCGACCTGGAACACTGAAGCTTTCTTT.

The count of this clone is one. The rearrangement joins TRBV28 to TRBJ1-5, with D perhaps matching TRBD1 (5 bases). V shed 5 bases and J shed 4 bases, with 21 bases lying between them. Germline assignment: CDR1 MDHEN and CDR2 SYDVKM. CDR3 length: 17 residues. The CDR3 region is CASSISTELLQNQPQHF. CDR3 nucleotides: TGTGCCAGCAGTATCTCGACAGAGCTTTTGCAAAATCAGCCCCAGCATTTT.

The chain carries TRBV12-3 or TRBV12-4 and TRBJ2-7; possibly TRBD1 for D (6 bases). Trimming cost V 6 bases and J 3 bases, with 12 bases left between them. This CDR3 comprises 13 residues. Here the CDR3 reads CASSQGTRYEQYF. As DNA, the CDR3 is TGTGCCAGCAGCCAAGGGACACGCTACGAGCAGTACTTC.

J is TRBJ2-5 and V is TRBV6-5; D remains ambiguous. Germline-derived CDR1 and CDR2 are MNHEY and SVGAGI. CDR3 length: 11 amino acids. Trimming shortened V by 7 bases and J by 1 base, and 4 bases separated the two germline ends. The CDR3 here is CASTLQETQYF. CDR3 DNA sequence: TGTGCCAGCACCCTCCAAGAGACCCAGTACTTC.

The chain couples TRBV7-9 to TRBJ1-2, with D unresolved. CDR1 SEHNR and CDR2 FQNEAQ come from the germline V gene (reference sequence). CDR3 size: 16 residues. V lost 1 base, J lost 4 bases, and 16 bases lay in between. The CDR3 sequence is CASSLGTTTQAYGYTF. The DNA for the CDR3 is TGTGCCAGCAGCTTAGGTACTACGACTCAGGCCTATGGCTACACCTTC.

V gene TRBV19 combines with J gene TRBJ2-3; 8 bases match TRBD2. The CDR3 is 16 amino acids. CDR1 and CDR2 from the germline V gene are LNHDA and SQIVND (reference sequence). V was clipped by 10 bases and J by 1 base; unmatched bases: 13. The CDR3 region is CATSEQRGPRTDTQYF. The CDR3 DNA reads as TGTGCCACCTCGGAGCAGCGGGGGCCGCGCACAGATACGCAGTATTTT. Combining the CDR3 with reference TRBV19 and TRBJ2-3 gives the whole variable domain DGGITQSPKYLFRKEGQNVTLSCEQNLNHDAMYWYRQDPGQGLRLIYYSQIVNDFQKGDIAEGYSVSREKKESFPLTVTSAQKNPTAFYLCATSEQRGPRTDTQYFGPGTRLTVL.

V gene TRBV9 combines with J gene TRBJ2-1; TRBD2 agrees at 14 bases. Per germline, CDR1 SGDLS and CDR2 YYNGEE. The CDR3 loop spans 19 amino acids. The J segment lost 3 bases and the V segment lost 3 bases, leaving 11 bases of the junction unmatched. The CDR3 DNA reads TGTGCCAGCAGCGGCGGACTAGCGGGAGGAATAGCTGGCTACAATGAGCAGTTCTTC. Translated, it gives CASSGGLAGGIAGYNEQFF.

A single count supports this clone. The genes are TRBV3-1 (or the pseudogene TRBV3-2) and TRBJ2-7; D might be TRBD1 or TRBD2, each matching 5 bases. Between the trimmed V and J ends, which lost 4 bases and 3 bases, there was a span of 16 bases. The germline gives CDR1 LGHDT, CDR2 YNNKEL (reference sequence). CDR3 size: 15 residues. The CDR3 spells CASSLGVGDVYEQYF. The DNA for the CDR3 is TGTGCCAGCAGCCTTGGAGTAGGGGACGTCTACGAGCAGTACTTC.

CDR3 amino acids: CASSQQGANSPLHF. CDR3 bases: TGTGCCAGCAGTCAGCAGGGGGCGAATTCACCCCTCCACTTT. V gene TRBV6-5 combines with J gene TRBJ1-6; 8 bases align to TRBD1. Germline CDR1 reads MNHEY; CDR2 reads SVGAGI. The V and J ends lost 5 bases and 7 bases, in that order; junction bases with no gene match: 4. This CDR3 contains 14 residues.

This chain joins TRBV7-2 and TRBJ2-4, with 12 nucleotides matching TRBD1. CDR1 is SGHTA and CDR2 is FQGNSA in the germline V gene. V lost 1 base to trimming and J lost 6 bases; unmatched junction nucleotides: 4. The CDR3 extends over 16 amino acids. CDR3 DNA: TGTGCCAGCAGCTTAGTGGGGACAGGGGGCAGAAACATTCAGTACTTC. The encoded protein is CASSLVGTGGRNIQYF. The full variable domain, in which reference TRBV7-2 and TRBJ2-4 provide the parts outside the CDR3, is GAGVSQSPSNKVTEKGKDVELRCDPISGHTALYWYRQSLGQGLEFLIYFQGNSAPDKSGLPSDRFSAERTGGSVSTLTIQRTQQEDSAVYLCASSLVGTGGRNIQYFGAGTRLSVL.

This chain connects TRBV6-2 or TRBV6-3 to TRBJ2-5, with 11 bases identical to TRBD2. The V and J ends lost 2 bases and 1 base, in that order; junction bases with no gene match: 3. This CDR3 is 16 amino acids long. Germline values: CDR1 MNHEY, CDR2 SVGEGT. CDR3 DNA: TGTGCCAGCAGTTACGCGACTAGCGGGGCCCAAGAGACCCAGTACTTC. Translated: CASSYATSGAQETQYF.

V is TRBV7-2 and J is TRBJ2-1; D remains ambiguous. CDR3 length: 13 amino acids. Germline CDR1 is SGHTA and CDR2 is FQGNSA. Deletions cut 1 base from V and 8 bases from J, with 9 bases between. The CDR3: CASSLGAGHEQFF. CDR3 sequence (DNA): TGTGCCAGCAGCTTAGGGGCCGGACATGAGCAGTTCTTC. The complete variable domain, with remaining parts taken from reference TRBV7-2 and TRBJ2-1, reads GAGVSQSPSNKVTEKGKDVELRCDPISGHTALYWYRQSLGQGLEFLIYFQGNSAPDKSGLPSDRFSAERTGGSVSTLTIQRTQQEDSAVYLCASSLGAGHEQFFGPGTRLTVL.

CDR3 protein: CASSLVQGATEAFF. CDR3 nucleotide sequence: TGCGCCAGCAGCTTAGTACAGGGGGCCACTGAAGCTTTCTTT. The chain is built from TRBV5-1 and TRBJ1-1, with 9 bases aligning to TRBD1. Germline V gene lookup returns CDR1 SGHRS and CDR2 YFSETQ. The CDR3 spans 14 residues. Trimming cost V 2 bases and J 4 bases; bases outside gene matches: 3.

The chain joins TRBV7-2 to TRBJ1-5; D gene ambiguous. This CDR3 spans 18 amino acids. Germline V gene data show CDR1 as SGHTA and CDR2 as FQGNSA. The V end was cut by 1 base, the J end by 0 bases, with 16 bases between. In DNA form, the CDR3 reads TGTGCCAGCAGCTTAGGTCTTCGGGCAGAAGATAGCAATCAGCCCCAGCATTTT. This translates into CASSLGLRAEDSNQPQHF.